The TCR beta chain under discussion was sequenced for a study of blood T cell repertoires in COVID-19. Between the trimmed V and J ends, which lost 3 bases and 6 bases, there was a span of 9 bases. The CDR3 runs to 12 residues. Germline CDR1 reads GTSNPN; CDR2 reads SVGIG (reference sequence). Source study methods: For nucleated cells, counts were estimated from reference gene primer amplification. The repertoire was sequenced with immunoSEQ multiplex PCR; TCRdb's copy has only in-frame clones and lacks some. That table gives V, J and clone size, and the DNA gave D and trimming. The sample carries fewer than 200,000 clones, about 83% recorded once.

Sequenced sample: peripheral blood. The J gene is TRBJ2-1, the V gene TRBV30, with D tentatively TRBD2 (6 bases). The TCR comes from a woman aged 65 to 85 with COVID-19, enrolled during active disease. CDR3 region: CAWSATSNEQFF. Here the CDR3 DNA reads TGTGCCTGGAGCGCGACTAGCAATGAGCAGTTCTTC.